These T cell receptor beta chains were read from a single sample in a study of blood T cell repertoires in COVID-19. Measured with immunoSEQ multiplex PCR; TCRdb has only the in-frame clones, and not every one. The sample yields about 100,000 clones, more than 65% seen once. Sequenced: peripheral blood. All receptors derive from a man between 65 and 85 years old with active or convalescent COVID-19. The CDR3 runs from the conserved cysteine through the conserved F or W. Fields, in order: clone size, J gene, D gene, V gene, CDR3 protein, CDR3 DNA. D genes are given only for firm matches. The size field is filled for only some rows; it gives once, few, many or a size class.

size: -
J: TRBJ2-4
D: -
V: TRBV5-1
CDR3: CASSRERARAKNIQYF
DNA: TGCGCCAGCAGCCGGGAAAGGGCCCGAGCCAAAAACATTCAGTACTTC

size: -
J: TRBJ1-2
D: -
V: TRBV9
CDR3: CASSGRGTAYYGYTF
DNA: TGTGCCAGCAGCGGAAGGGGGACGGCATACTATGGCTACACCTTC

size: -
J: TRBJ2-7
D: TRBD2
V: TRBV27
CDR3: CASSPAGFSYEQYF
DNA: TGTGCCAGCAGTCCAGCGGGATTCTCCTACGAGCAGTACTTC

size: once
J: TRBJ2-1
D: -
V: TRBV7-6
CDR3: CASSPRQKTYNEQFF
DNA: TGTGCCAGCAGCCCGAGGCAGAAAACCTACAATGAGCAGTTCTTC

size: -
J: TRBJ2-5
D: TRBD2
V: TRBV30
CDR3: CALTKGSGVQETQYF
DNA: TGTGCCTTGACAAAGGGTAGCGGGGTACAAGAGACCCAGTACTTC

size: -
J: TRBJ2-3
D: TRBD2
V: TRBV4-2
CDR3: CASSQEVGGADTQYF
DNA: TGTGCCAGCAGCCAAGAGGTGGGAGGGGCAGATACGCAGTATTTT

size: -
J: TRBJ1-1
D: -
V: TRBV28
CDR3: CASRPPSEGWTEAFF
DNA: TGTGCCAGCAGACCTCCCTCGGAGGGGTGGACTGAAGCTTTCTTT

size: -
J: TRBJ2-1
D: -
V: TRBV3-1/TRBV3-2
CDR3: CASSQNRVDEQFF
DNA: TGTGCCAGCAGCCAAAACAGGGTGGATGAGCAGTTCTTC

size: -
J: TRBJ1-4
D: TRBD1
V: TRBV5-1
CDR3: CASSPGGQDEKLFF
DNA: TGCGCCAGCAGCCCGGGGGGACAGGACGAAAAACTGTTTTTT

size: -
J: TRBJ2-5
D: TRBD1
V: TRBV5-4
CDR3: CASSRLDRGAEETQYF
DNA: TGTGCCAGCAGCCGTTTGGACAGGGGCGCGGAAGAGACCCAGTACTTC

size: -
J: TRBJ1-1
D: TRBD1
V: TRBV18
CDR3: CASSPRQGADTEAFF
DNA: TGTGCCAGCTCACCGCGACAGGGAGCGGACACTGAAGCTTTCTTT

size: few
J: TRBJ1-1
D: TRBD1
V: TRBV7-2
CDR3: CASSLWQGGTEAFF
DNA: TGTGCCAGCAGCTTATGGCAGGGGGGCACTGAAGCTTTCTTT

size: few
J: TRBJ1-5
D: -
V: TRBV27
CDR3: CASSLTSNSGQPQHF
DNA: TGTGCCAGCAGTCTGACTAGCAATTCTGGTCAGCCCCAGCATTTT

size: -
J: TRBJ1-2
D: TRBD1
V: TRBV5-8
CDR3: CASSRTGNYGYTF
DNA: TGTGCCAGCAGCCGGACAGGGAACTATGGCTACACCTTC

size: -
J: TRBJ2-7
D: -
V: TRBV6-5
CDR3: CAIRPGGNEQYF
DNA: TGTGCCATCCGGCCAGGTGGCAACGAGCAGTACTTC

size: -
J: TRBJ2-5
D: -
V: TRBV12-3/TRBV12-4
CDR3: CASSFDGRGTQYF
DNA: TGTGCCAGCAGTTTCGATGGTCGAGGGACCCAGTACTTC

size: -
J: TRBJ1-5
D: TRBD1
V: TRBV28
CDR3: CASRRGQGLNQPQHF
DNA: TGTGCCAGCAGACGCGGACAGGGGCTCAATCAGCCCCAGCATTTT

size: once
J: TRBJ1-5
D: -
V: TRBV6-4
CDR3: CASSAYAGQPQHF
DNA: TGTGCCAGCAGTGCCTACGCGGGACAGCCCCAGCATTTT

size: -
J: TRBJ1-2
D: TRBD1
V: TRBV19
CDR3: CASSIVGTGPRGYTF
DNA: TGTGCCAGTAGTATAGTTGGGACAGGCCCGCGAGGCTACACCTTC

size: -
J: TRBJ1-2
D: TRBD1
V: TRBV5-1
CDR3: CASRPMTGTGVRRGYTF
DNA: TGCGCCAGCAGACCGATGACCGGGACAGGGGTACGGCGGGGCTACACCTTC

size: -
J: TRBJ2-7
D: -
V: TRBV25-1
CDR3: CASSELEDVSSYEQYF
DNA: TGTGCCAGCAGTGAATTGGAGGACGTCTCCTCCTACGAGCAGTACTTC

size: few
J: TRBJ2-7
D: TRBD2
V: TRBV29-1
CDR3: CSVEAGREEQYF
DNA: TGCAGCGTTGAGGCGGGGAGGGAAGAGCAGTACTTC

size: -
J: TRBJ1-3
D: -
V: TRBV6-5
CDR3: CASRVDDYSGNTIYF
DNA: TGTGCCAGCAGGGTGGACGACTACTCTGGAAACACCATATATTTT

size: -
J: TRBJ2-7
D: -
V: TRBV4-1
CDR3: CASTQGGFPYEQYF
DNA: TGCGCCAGCACCCAGGGGGGGTTTCCCTACGAGCAGTACTTC

size: -
J: TRBJ2-7
D: TRBD1
V: TRBV19
CDR3: CASNSVAGQGSYEQYF
DNA: TGTGCCAGTAATTCGGTCGCGGGACAGGGGTCGTACGAGCAGTACTTC

size: -
J: TRBJ1-2
D: TRBD1
V: TRBV5-5
CDR3: CASSLSLDRDYGYTF
DNA: TGTGCCAGCAGCCTATCCCTCGACAGGGACTATGGCTACACCTTC

size: few
J: TRBJ1-2
D: -
V: TRBV4-2
CDR3: CASSHQTALYGYTF
DNA: TGTGCCAGCAGCCACCAGACAGCGCTCTATGGCTACACCTTC

size: -
J: TRBJ2-1
D: TRBD1
V: TRBV28
CDR3: CASSLGQVNEQFF
DNA: TGTGCCAGCAGTTTAGGACAGGTTAATGAGCAGTTCTTC

size: once
J: TRBJ2-2
D: -
V: TRBV13
CDR3: CASDLAGETGELFF
DNA: TGTGCCAGCGACCTTGCAGGGGAGACCGGGGAGCTGTTTTTT